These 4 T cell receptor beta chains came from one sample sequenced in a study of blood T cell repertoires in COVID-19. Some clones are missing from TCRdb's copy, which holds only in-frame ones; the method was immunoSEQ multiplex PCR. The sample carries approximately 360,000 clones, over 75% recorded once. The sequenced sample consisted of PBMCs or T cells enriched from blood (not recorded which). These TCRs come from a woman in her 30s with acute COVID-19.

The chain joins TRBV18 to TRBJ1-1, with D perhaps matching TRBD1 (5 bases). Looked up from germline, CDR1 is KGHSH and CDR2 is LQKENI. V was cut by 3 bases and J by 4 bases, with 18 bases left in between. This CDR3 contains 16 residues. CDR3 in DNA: TGTGCCAGCTCACCCTCAGTCGGGGGTTCGAGCACTGAAGCTTTCTTT. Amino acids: CASSPSVGGSSTEAFF.

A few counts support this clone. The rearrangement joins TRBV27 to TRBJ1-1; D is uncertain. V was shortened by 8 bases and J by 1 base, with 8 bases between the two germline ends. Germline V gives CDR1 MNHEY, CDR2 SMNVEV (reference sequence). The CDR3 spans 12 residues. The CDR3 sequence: CASHRGNTEAFF. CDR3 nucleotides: TGTGCCAGCCATCGGGGGAACACTGAAGCTTTCTTT.

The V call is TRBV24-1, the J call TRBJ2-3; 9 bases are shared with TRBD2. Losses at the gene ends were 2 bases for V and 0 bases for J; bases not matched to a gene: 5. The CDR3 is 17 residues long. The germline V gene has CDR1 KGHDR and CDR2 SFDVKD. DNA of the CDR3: TGTGCCACCAGTGATTATAGCGGGGGACCGAGCACAGATACGCAGTATTTT. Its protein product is CATSDYSGGPSTDTQYF.

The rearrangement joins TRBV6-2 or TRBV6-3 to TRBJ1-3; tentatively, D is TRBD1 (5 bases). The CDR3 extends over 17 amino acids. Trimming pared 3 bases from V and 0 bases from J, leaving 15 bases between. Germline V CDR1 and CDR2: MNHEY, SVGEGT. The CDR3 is CASSYRGQGGSGNTIYF. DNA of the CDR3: TGTGCCAGCAGTTATAGAGGGCAGGGAGGCTCTGGAAACACCATATATTTT.